The source of this T cell receptor (beta chain) is a study of early T cells in non-severe SARS-CoV-2 infection (dated by TCRdb to about 2021). A note on the overall study: Bulk RNA from unsorted whole blood was used for TCR sequencing, so alpha and beta chains could not be paired. Summary of the overall study and its limitations: VDJdb matching was skewed toward anti-spike CD8 responses and likely underestimated virus-specific expansions, missing private and CD4 specificities.

This was a case-control study nested in a cohort of healthcare workers in London, UK, who had nasopharyngeal swab PCR tests and blood samples taken every week. Healthcare workers were enrolled in the week of the UK lockdown, from 23 to 31 March 2020, and were followed every week for up to 16 weeks. Library method: 5' RACE. TCRdb names NextSeq 500 as the instrument used. Unique molecular identifiers were attached to individual cDNA molecules in the TCR library protocol so that sequencing error and PCR bias could be corrected. Sequencing covered both TCR alpha and beta chains, and within each sample the abundances of alpha and beta sequences were tightly co-correlated. The paper's data handling went like this. Decombinator V4 was used to perform V gene, J gene and CDR3 annotation of TCR sequences. Expanded TCRs were defined as changing significantly between any two time points under a Poisson model with p below 0.0001. Abundances of TCRs were expressed as counts per million after normalisation to the total number of TCRs sequenced in each sample. MAIT TCRs were defined by TRAV1-2 paired with TRAJ12, TRAJ20 or TRAJ33, and iNKT TCRs by TRAV10 paired with TRAJ18. VDJdb, accessed on 1 November 2021, was searched for TCRs annotated for CMV, EBV and SARS-CoV-2, and TCRs annotated for more than one antigen were excluded. The raw public data were reprocessed by TCRdb itself: fastp quality trimming at Q25, MiXCR clonotype calling, in-frame beta chains only. All rows with the same CDR3 protein become a single entry with the most common DNA and genes. The V and J calls follow TCRdb's processing rather than the paper's. The sample table holds tens of thousands of distinct CDR3 sequences, of which over 12% were seen once. The ten largest make up 3% to 3.5% of the sample.

Of note for this clonotype: Its target antigen remains unknown. It has no much larger one-base neighbor in the sample; base qualities were not kept.

As encoded in the germline V gene, CDR1 is ENHRY while CDR2 is SYGVKD. Deletion took 6 bases off V and 9 bases off J, with a span of 15 bases between the germline ends. The CDR3, cysteine through phenylalanine, is 13 amino acids long. Here the CDR3 DNA is all that survives: 39 bases in frame from base 1. Rearrangement joined TRBV10-3 to TRBJ2-1; TRBD2 is possibly the D segment (6 matching bases). This sequence originates from an adult who was a healthcare worker with PCR-confirmed SARS-CoV-2 infection or an uninfected control (not recorded which). The sequencing input was whole blood. The CDR3 protein sequence reads: CAISPGTAGEQFF. The nucleotide sequence is TGTGCCATCAGCCCCGGGACTGCCGGTGAGCAGTTCTTC.